Below, one T cell receptor (beta chain) is given with its context. This clone's antigen is unknown. Within one base of it there is no much larger clone, and no base qualities were kept. This record comes from a study of blood T cells in healthy people across ages (dated by TCRdb to between 2015 and 2017). For the study in its entirety: In model experiments, template switching captured about one uniquely barcoded TCR beta cDNA molecule for every two T cells. To track age-related changes in TCR beta repertoire diversity, the study relied on deep sequencing normalized with unique cDNA molecular identifiers. Donors were grouped into four age groups: young (average 16 years), middle-aged (over 35), aged (roughly 67) and long-lived (around 80). To avoid experimental bias, donors of different ages were distributed randomly across sequencing lanes. Using the same blood draw, the study looked at two additional independent replicas of 1 million unique cDNA reads for two donors, one aged 18 to 30 and the other aged 80 or older.

The donors were roughly 39 Caucasian individuals from Russia, aged roughly 6 to 90 years, who were systemically healthy. Around 9.8 milliliters of peripheral blood were collected from each donor into EDTA-treated Vacutainer tubes. Ficoll-Paque density-gradient centrifugation was used to isolate PBMCs, with at least 6 million per sample. Total RNA was extracted from PBMCs with Trizol reagent, with at least 5.5 micrograms obtained per sample. For every donor, an aliquot of PBMCs went through flow cytometry to measure the percentages of naive CD45RAhigh/CD27high T cells. Overall study outcomes, separate from this receptor: The long-lived group showed more naive CD4+ T cells, fewer expanded clones and increased TCR diversity than the aged group, suggesting age selection. There was a strong correlation between observed TCR beta diversity and the percentage of naive T cells measured by flow cytometry. Estimates of total diversity based on one million sequenced T cells were regarded as lower bounds and as underestimates. Observed TCR beta diversity per million T cells fell roughly linearly with age, and a significant reduction was already apparent by age around 39. Because donor CMV infection status was unknown, age-related changes in expanded clonotypes were potentially confounded. Conclusive comparison of naive and antigen-experienced compartments was prevented by the profiling of bulk unsorted PBMCs.

Library preparation employed 5' RACE. TCRdb names Illumina HiSeq 2500 as the instrument used. A second PCR of 7 to 11 cycles was performed with a sample-barcoded 5' primer and a J-beta primer mix. A template-switch 5' adaptor carrying 12 random nucleotides introduced a unique molecular identifier onto each TCR beta cDNA molecule. Each sample yielded at least 2.5 million CDR3-containing paired-end reads. First-strand cDNA was synthesized from all RNA with the Mint cDNA synthesis kit, primed by a TRBC-specific oligonucleotide. Following uracil-DNA glycosylase treatment, all cDNA underwent a first 18-cycle PCR with the universal primers M1SS and BC2_uni_R. The source study handled its data this way. For normalization, 1 million high-quality reads, each with a distinct molecular identifier, were randomly selected from each sample. Instead of being binned into consensus sequences, reads that shared molecular identifiers were thrown out. MiTCR, with a Q25 quality threshold and the strictest error-elimination algorithm, was used for CDR3 identification, clonotype clustering and error correction. A nonparametric unseen species model with Euler transformation was used to estimate a lower bound on total TCR beta diversity. TCRdb reanalyzed the raw reads on its own, using fastp at Q25 for trimming and MiXCR for clone calling, and kept in-frame beta chains. Rows are unified per CDR3 protein, each entry keeping the most common DNA and genes. The V and J calls were not made by the authors but by TCRdb's processing. The sample data list approximately 810,000 distinct CDR3 sequences, and 29% of these were observed just once. 17% of the sample lies in the top ten.

The CDR3 sequence holds 12 residues, the cysteine and phenylalanine included. CDR3 DNA only is kept here, 36 bases in frame from base 1. Relative to germline, V is 5 bases shorter and J is 4 bases shorter, with 5 bases between their ends. The germline V gene yields SGHTA for CDR1 and FQGNSA for CDR2. The sequencing sample was made of blood. The chain couples TRBV7-2 to TRBJ1-4, with the D gene not clear enough to name. This TCR was recovered from a woman aged 80 or over in good health. The DNA sequence follows: TGTGCCAGCAGCCACGGTAATGAAAAACTGTTTTTT. Its amino acids are CASSHGNEKLFF.